This T cell receptor beta chain was identified in a study of PD-L1 blockade in urothelial cancer (dated by TCRdb to about 2017). In the study overall: Every patient began therapy in about 2014 and was given atezolizumab 1,200 mg intravenously every 3 weeks. About 90% of the roughly 30 patients were identified as males with urothelial cancer of bladder origin, and a prior smoking history was reported by 18 of 29 patients. Patients had an ECOG performance status of 0 or 1 and had received between 0 and 3 prior chemotherapy regimens. Blood samples were analyzed 3 weeks after the start of treatment (second dose) and 6 weeks after the start of treatment. Blood samples gave a median of about 130,000 T cells and 83,000 or so unique TCRs, with a median clonality of approximately 0.078. The study, an exploratory multi-omic analysis, examined somatic, immune and clinical correlates of response to PD-L1 blockade with atezolizumab in urothelial cancer. TCR sequencing covered pretreatment tumor samples and matched, serially collected peripheral blood taken before and after atezolizumab treatment. Durable clinical benefit was defined as a progression-free survival longer than 6 months, and TCR features were additionally tested against progression-free survival and overall survival. In the same patients, whole exome sequencing and RNA sequencing of pretreatment tumors were performed in addition to TCR sequencing. Eight to ten patients achieved durable clinical benefit and roughly 20 did not. Some 30 patients had pretreatment blood TCR-seq, about 24 had at least one posttreatment blood collection, and about 24 had tumor TCR-seq. General findings and caveats noted by the study authors: Improved progression-free and overall survival was associated with having pretreatment peripheral blood TCR clonality below the median. Greater expansion of tumor-associated TCR clones in peripheral blood 3 weeks after the start of treatment was observed in patients with durable benefit (n of about 24, p = 0.022). Because the sample size was small (n ≈ 29) and many of the analyses were exploratory, the results are meant to be hypothesis-generating.

The germline V gene (reference sequence) provides CDR1 LNHDA and CDR2 SQIVND. The CDR3 measures 13 amino acids from cysteine to phenylalanine. The CDR3 DNA has 39 bases and is translated from base 1. Relative to germline, V is 4 bases shorter and J is 4 bases shorter, with 10 bases between their ends. Synthetic TCR analog templates were spiked into each PCR to estimate absolute template abundance from read counts. The immunoSEQ assay used bias-controlled V and J gene primers to amplify TCRbeta CDR3 regions from genomic DNA. Rearranged TCRbeta segments were sequenced at approximately 20X coverage. On the study's bioinformatics: Clustering was used to correct sequencing errors, and CDR3s were annotated against IMGT to assign V, D and J genes. Only productive TCRbeta rearrangements were used in downstream analyses, excluding out-of-frame or stop-codon sequences. To compute clonality, Shannon entropy was normalized by the log of the number of unique productive sequences and then subtracted from one. Fisher's exact test with Benjamini-Hochberg correction, using a cutoff of adjusted p below 0.01, was how clones that differed between time points or between blood and tumor were identified. TCRdb retrieved this table from immuneACCESS and kept in-frame rearrangements only. Not all clones are present; in checked studies, unresolved V genes account for under half, and no reason is known for the remainder. V and J calls and clone size follow that table, whereas D and trimming were derived from the DNA. The sample profile shows 55,000 to 75,000 clones; around four fifths of them were found once. 1.6% of the sample is taken by the ten largest.

Concerning this clone: Its antigen is currently not known. There are no base qualities to consult, and no much larger clone falls within one base.

Per the publication, the time point label means: pretreatment peripheral blood. A cohort of 25 to 30 patients with locally advanced or metastatic urothelial carcinoma, treated at Memorial Sloan Kettering on a trial protocol, was included. Peripheral blood mononuclear cells were collected from each patient pretreatment and during treatment, giving between 1 and 8 total time points per patient. The Qiagen DNeasy Blood extraction kit was used to purify genomic DNA from total PBMCs and tumor samples. PBMCs were collected pretreatment and during treatment, and were isolated and stored as previously described.

The rearranged segments are TRBV19 and TRBJ1-1; no D gene call is confident. The origin of this receptor is a man between 65 and 85 years old with urothelial cancer. The sequencing here drew on PBMCs, taken around atezolizumab (anti-PD-L1) treatment. The nucleotides are TGTGCCAGTAGTAAGCAGGCGCGCACTGAAGCTTTCTTT. It is translated as CASSKQARTEAFF.